The next 25 T cell receptor beta chains were all read from a single sample in a study of blood T cells in healthy people across ages. Using a J-beta primer mix together with a sample-barcoded 5' primer, a second PCR was run for about 6 to 12 cycles. TCRdb processed the 5' RACE reads anew with MiXCR; each CDR3 protein has one entry. The sample has about 780,000 distinct CDR3 sequences; around 50% are singletons. Sequencing input: blood. The receptors derive from an older man in good health.

This clonotype occurred many times. The V and J genes are TRBV5-1 and TRBJ2-7; D is uncertain. The CDR3 has 12 amino acids. Trimming cost V 5 bases and J 4 bases, with 10 bases left between them. CDR1 and CDR2 from the germline V gene are SGHRS and YFSETQ. The CDR3 spells CASSLRAYEQYF. The CDR3 nucleotides are TGCGCCAGCAGTTTACGGGCTTACGAGCAGTACTTC.

The gene calls are TRBV9 and TRBJ2-7; 8 bases align to TRBD2. Germline values: CDR1 SGDLS, CDR2 YYNGEE. Trimming took 10 bases from V and 1 from J; bases not matched to a gene: 10. The CDR3 runs 14 residues. The DNA of the CDR3 is TGTGCCGGAAACCGACTAGCGCGATCCTACGAGCAGTACTTC. Residues: CAGNRLARSYEQYF.

This clonotype was recorded at least ten times. The chain employs TRBV20-1 and TRBJ2-3, with D tentatively TRBD2 (5 bases). V was cut by 2 bases and J by 2 bases, with 17 bases left in between. CDR3 length: 16 amino acids. The germline V gene has CDR1 DFQATT and CDR2 SNEGSKA (reference sequence). The CDR3: CSARPPGTRYTDTQYF. In DNA, the CDR3 is TGCAGTGCTAGACCCCCGGGAACTAGATACACAGATACGCAGTATTTT.

The table lists this clonotype with a count of one. The chain uses TRBV7-8 and TRBJ2-5, with D tentatively TRBD1 or TRBD2 (5 bases each). V was trimmed by 5 bases and J by 10 bases, leaving 20 bases between them. CDR1 is SGHVS, CDR2 FQNEAQ, per germline. CDR3 length: 14 amino acids. Here the CDR3 reads CASSLRDVAFDQYF. Written as DNA, the CDR3 is TGTGCCAGCAGCCTCCGGGACGTGGCGTTTGACCAGTACTTC. Full variable domain (outside the CDR3, taken from reference TRBV7-8 and TRBJ2-5): GAGVSQSPRYKVAKRGQDVALRCDPISGHVSLFWYQQALGQGPEFLTYFQNEAQLDKSGLPSDRFFAERPEGSVSTLKIQRTQQEDSAVYLCASSLRDVAFDQYFGPGTRLLVL.

This clonotype showed up just a few times. The gene calls are TRBV12-3 or TRBV12-4 and TRBJ2-7; D possibly corresponds to TRBD1 (6 bases). V was pared by 6 bases and J by 0 bases, with 12 bases between. The CDR3 runs to 14 residues. CDR3 in DNA: TGTGCCAGCAGCCAACGGGACAACTCCTACGAGCAGTACTTC. Its protein product is CASSQRDNSYEQYF.

The chain is built from TRBV20-1 and TRBJ2-5; D unclear. The assigned J gene may be wrong: the sequence end matches TRBJ2-7 better. Per the germline V gene, CDR1 is DFQATT and CDR2 is SNEGSKA (reference sequence). The length of the CDR3 is 17 residues. Here the CDR3 reads CSATERQGSGPFYEQYF. The CDR3 DNA sequence: TGCAGTGCAACCGAGAGGCAAGGCAGTGGCCCATTCTACGAGCAGTACTTC.

The CDR3 protein is CASSFRQGMETQYF. The CDR3 bases are TGTGCCAGCAGTTTTCGGCAGGGTATGGAGACCCAGTACTTC. The rearrangement links TRBV6-5 to TRBJ2-4; weak D call: TRBD1 (5 bases). Near its end, the DNA agrees better with TRBJ2-5, so the J call may be wrong. Germline CDR1 and CDR2: MNHEY and SVGAGI. The CDR3 is made up of 14 amino acids.

This clonotype was seen more than once but under ten times. The genes are TRBV7-9 and TRBJ1-2; tentative D call: TRBD1 (5 bases). The CDR3 contains 12 residues. CDR1 and CDR2 (germline): SEHNR, FQNEAQ (reference sequence). V was shortened by 4 bases and J by 8 bases, with 11 bases between the two germline ends. The CDR3 DNA reads TGTGCCAGCAGCTCCGACGGGGCGGGCTACACCTTC. Its protein is CASSSDGAGYTF.

The chain uses TRBV5-1 and TRBJ2-1; no clear D. Trimming removed 4 bases from V and 4 bases from J, with 12 bases in between. The CDR3 loop spans 14 amino acids. Looked up from germline, CDR1 is SGHRS and CDR2 is YFSETQ. CDR3 sequence (DNA): TGCGCCAGCAGCGCGCCAGACTCTTACAATGAGCAGTTCTTC. It is translated as CASSAPDSYNEQFF.

This clonotype was seen many times. The chain employs TRBV7-2 and TRBJ2-1, with 8 bases fitting TRBD2. Trimming removed 3 bases from V and 8 bases from J; junction bases left unmatched: 12. Germline CDR1 reads SGHTA; CDR2 reads FQGNSA. The CDR3 extends over 16 amino acids. The CDR3 reads CASSFGGGRTSHEQFF. In DNA form, the CDR3 reads TGTGCCAGCAGCTTTGGGGGAGGCAGGACTAGCCATGAGCAGTTCTTC.

This clonotype was seen more than once but under ten times. A much larger clone differs from this one at a single base, so this may be a read error. The chain is built from TRBV7-2 and TRBJ2-5; possible D gene TRBD2, 7 bases. Per germline, CDR1 SGHTA and CDR2 FQGNSA. Trimming took 1 base from V and 11 from J, leaving 20 bases between them. The CDR3 sequence is 15 residues long. CDR3 coding DNA: TGTGCCAGCAGCTTAGGACTAGGGGGGGCCAATGAGCAGTACTTC. This gives the protein CASSLGLGGANEQYF.

CDR3 amino acids: CASSSPIAGGPYEQYF. CDR3 bases: TGTGCCAGCAGTTCACCGATAGCGGGAGGGCCGTACGAGCAGTACTTC. The V gene is TRBV28, the J gene TRBJ2-4; 11 bases are a match to TRBD2. The assigned J gene may be wrong: the sequence end matches TRBJ2-7 better. CDR1 is MDHEN and CDR2 is SYDVKM in the germline V gene. The CDR3 contains 16 residues.

The V call is TRBV7-9, the J call TRBJ2-5; 9 bases are a match to TRBD2. The J call may be faulty, since TRBJ2-7 better matches the DNA end. CDR1 and CDR2 (germline): SEHNR, FQNEAQ (reference sequence). The CDR3 has 15 amino acids. The chain's CDR3 is CASSRSGSGVREQYF. The CDR3 nucleotides read TGTGCCAGCAGTCGTAGCGGGAGTGGAGTTCGCGAGCAGTACTTC.

Of note for this clonotype: A much larger clone lies one base from this, so it may be a read error. V usage is TRBV12-3 or TRBV12-4 and J usage is TRBJ2-4; a weak D match, TRBD1 (6 bases). The length of the CDR3 is 14 residues. Trimming removed 5 bases from V and 9 bases from J, with 17 bases in between. CDR3 region: CASSRTEVDSIQYF. The CDR3 DNA reads TGTGCCAGCAGTAGGACAGAGGTTGACAGCATTCAGTACTTC.

This clonotype was counted at least ten times. The chain uses TRBV12-3 or TRBV12-4 and TRBJ2-1; possibly TRBD2 for D (6 bases). This CDR3 comprises 15 residues. The V end was cut by 6 bases, the J end by 0 bases, with 12 bases between. The CDR3 DNA reads as TGTGCCAGCAGCCAGGAGGAGGGCTCCTACAATGAGCAGTTCTTC. This translates into CASSQEEGSYNEQFF.

The table lists this clonotype with a few counts. The V and J genes are TRBV7-9 and TRBJ1-5; 8 nucleotides agree with TRBD1. The junction had 16 bases not matched to a gene; V was cut back by 6 bases and J by 0 bases. The CDR3 is 19 amino acids. CDR1 is SEHNR, CDR2 FQNEAQ, per germline (reference sequence). Written as DNA, the CDR3 is TGTGCCAGCAGTTTTTCCCCAACAGGGGGGACGGGTAGCAATCAGCCCCAGCATTTT. Translating gives CASSFSPTGGTGSNQPQHF.

This clonotype showed up just once. The DNA of the CDR3 is TGTGCCAGCAGTTTAATCAGGGCAGATACGCAGTATTTT. Amino acids: CASSLIRADTQYF. The gene calls are TRBV12-3 or TRBV12-4 and TRBJ2-3, with D tentatively TRBD1 (5 bases). The length of the CDR3 is 13 residues. Trimming stripped 2 bases from V and 4 bases from J, with 7 bases between.

The chain recombines TRBV6-6 with TRBJ2-3; possibly TRBD1 or TRBD2 for D (6 bases each). The CDR3 covers 14 residues. Trimming took 4 bases from V and 0 from J, leaving 8 bases between them. CDR1 and CDR2 (germline): MNHNY, SVGAGI (reference sequence). The CDR3 is CASSWGASTDTQYF. The CDR3 DNA reads as TGTGCCAGCAGTTGGGGGGCCAGCACAGATACGCAGTATTTT.

This clonotype was counted many times. The V call is TRBV29-1, the J call TRBJ2-3; no definite D call. The ends were cut back, 1 base at V and 0 bases at J, with 8 bases in the middle. This CDR3 spans 14 amino acids. Germline lookup yields CDR1 SQVTM and CDR2 ANQGSEA. Here the CDR3 reads CSVEGSTSTDTQYF. Here the CDR3 DNA reads TGCAGCGTTGAAGGGAGTACTAGCACAGATACGCAGTATTTT.

The V and J genes are TRBV10-3 and TRBJ2-1; 9 bases fit TRBD1. The V gene end was trimmed by 7 bases and the J gene end by 10 bases; junction bases not matched to a gene: 8. This CDR3 has 13 residues. The germline V gene has CDR1 ENHRY and CDR2 SYGVKD. DNA of the CDR3: TGTGCCATCAAACCGGGACAGGGCCACGAGCAGTTCTTC. It specifies CAIKPGQGHEQFF.

The chain links TRBV30 to TRBJ1-2; no reliable D call. The CDR3 is 14 residues long. Germline assignment: CDR1 GTSNPN and CDR2 SVGIG (reference sequence). With 0 bases removed from V and 2 bases from J, the gap between germline ends came to 10 bases. The CDR3 protein is CAWSVRATNYGYTF. CDR3 sequence (DNA): TGTGCCTGGAGTGTACGGGCGACCAACTATGGCTACACCTTC.

V and J are TRBV6-1 and TRBJ2-7, with D uncertain. CDR3 length: 13 amino acids. Germline-derived CDR1 and CDR2 are MNHNS and SASEGT. V lost 1 base and J 11 bases, leaving 15 bases between the germline ends. CDR3 DNA sequence: TGTGCCAGCAGTGAAGGGGCTTCTTTACGAAAGTACTTC. Protein sequence: CASSEGASLRKYF.

This clonotype was counted a few times. The chain is built from TRBV16 and TRBJ2-7; possibly TRBD1 for D (6 bases). The CDR3 length is 15 residues. From germline, CDR1 is KGHSY and CDR2 FQNENV. Trimming shortened V by 1 base and J by 2 bases, and 12 bases separated the two germline ends. CDR3 coding DNA: TGTGCCAGCAGCCAATTTACAGGGTTAGCCTACGAGCAGTACTTC. Protein sequence: CASSQFTGLAYEQYF.

This CDR3 is CASSLIGGRHRDEQFF. DNA of the CDR3: TGTGCCAGCAGTTTAATCGGCGGGAGGCACCGGGATGAGCAGTTCTTC. The J gene is TRBJ2-1, the V gene TRBV12-3 or TRBV12-4; 8 nucleotides line up with TRBD2. With V trimmed by 2 bases and J by 8 bases, 11 bases remained unmatched. This CDR3 comprises 16 residues.

The rearrangement uses TRBV28 and TRBJ2-7; D might be TRBD1 (5 bases). Germline V CDR1 and CDR2: MDHEN, SYDVKM. Trimming took off 7 bases at V and 2 bases at J, with 15 bases between the two ends. This CDR3 comprises 14 residues. The CDR3 is CASNPDRATYEQYF. Here the CDR3 DNA reads TGTGCCAGCAACCCCGACAGAGCTACCTACGAGCAGTACTTC. The entire variable domain, with the rest obtained from reference TRBV28 and TRBJ2-7, is as follows: DVKVTQSSRYLVKRTGEKVFLECVQDMDHENMFWYRQDPGLGLRLIYFSYDVKMKEKGDIPEGYSVSREKKERFSLILESASTNQTSMYLCASNPDRATYEQYFGPGTRLTVT.